Reported below is one T cell receptor beta chain. The CDR3 runs to 16 residues. From germline, CDR1 is KGHSH and CDR2 LQKENI. V was trimmed by 1 base and J by 0 bases, leaving 12 bases between them. This sample is drawn from a study of control samples from healthy donors and cancer patients. Assay: immunoSEQ multiplex PCR; the TCRdb copy retains only in-frame clones and omits some. The sample has roughly 120,000 clones, 80% to 90% seen once. The sample comprised PBMCs. The sequence came from a woman aged 45-59 years with colorectal cancer. The chain is built from TRBV18 and TRBJ1-1; no reliable D call. The CDR3 region has the DNA TGTGCCAGCTCACCACTTAATTCCGGGGTGAACACTGAAGCTTTCTTT. Translation gives CASSPLNSGVNTEAFF.